Below, 21 T cell receptor beta chains from the same sample are listed, as sequenced in a study of OX40 agonist ivuxolimab in advanced cancers. Assay: immunoSEQ multiplex PCR; the TCRdb copy retains only in-frame clones and omits some. The sample holds under 200,000 clones, 90% to 95% seen once. The sequenced sample was CD4+ or CD8+ T cells sorted from blood, obtained in a trial of the OX40 agonist ivuxolimab. These TCRs come from an adult with an advanced solid tumor such as melanoma, head and neck, liver or kidney cancer.

This clone showed up just once. The chain joins TRBV28 to TRBJ2-3, with 13 bases that match TRBD2. Germline trimming cut 4 bases from V and 2 bases from J; bases unmatched to any gene: 9. This CDR3 spans 18 amino acids. The germline CDR1 and CDR2 sequences are MDHEN and SYDVKM. CDR3 amino acids: CASSYRTSGRGNTDTQYF. In DNA, the CDR3 is TGTGCCAGCAGTTACCGGACTAGCGGGAGAGGAAACACAGATACGCAGTATTTT. The variable domain in full, with the rest retrieved from reference TRBV28 and TRBJ2-3, is DVKVTQSSRYLVKRTGEKVFLECVQDMDHENMFWYRQDPGLGLRLIYFSYDVKMKEKGDIPEGYSVSREKKERFSLILESASTNQTSMYLCASSYRTSGRGNTDTQYFGPGTRLTVL.

J is TRBJ2-1 and V is TRBV9; D remains ambiguous. This CDR3 spans 15 amino acids. V was pared by 3 bases and J by 0 bases, with 10 bases between. Germline V CDR1 and CDR2: SGDLS, YYNGEE. Here the CDR3 DNA reads TGTGCCAGCAGCGCCTCCGGTAGCTCCTACAATGAGCAGTTCTTC. It encodes CASSASGSSYNEQFF.

The chain recombines TRBV19 with TRBJ1-1; TRBD1 is a possible D gene (5 bases). V was trimmed by 7 bases and J by 5 bases, leaving 23 bases between them. Germline V gives CDR1 LNHDA, CDR2 SQIVND (reference sequence). This CDR3 spans 16 amino acids. CDR3 DNA: TGTGCCAGTATCAACGGACGGGTCTGGGGGAAGACTGAAGCTTTCTTT. It yields the protein CASINGRVWGKTEAFF.

V usage is TRBV7-2 and J usage is TRBJ2-3; D is unresolved. Germline V gene sequence: CDR1 SGHTA, CDR2 FQGNSA. There are 15 residues in the CDR3. The V and J ends lost 5 bases and 5 bases respectively, with 17 bases between them. CDR3 sequence reads: CASSPASLRRDTQYF. DNA of the CDR3: TGTGCCAGCAGCCCCGCCTCCCTCCGGAGAGATACGCAGTATTTT.

The chain combines TRBV30 with TRBJ1-3, with D perhaps matching TRBD1 (5 bases). V lost 5 bases and J lost 0, with 8 bases in between. Germline CDR1 is GTSNPN and CDR2 is SVGIG (reference sequence). The CDR3 runs 13 residues. CDR3 loop: CAWRTFSGNTIYF. CDR3 bases: TGTGCCTGGCGGACATTCTCTGGAAACACCATATATTTT.

The rearrangement joins TRBV28 to TRBJ2-1; D is ambiguous. From germline, CDR1 is MDHEN and CDR2 SYDVKM. Trimming left V 9 bases short and J 0 bases short, with 12 bases between. The CDR3 runs 14 residues. The CDR3 region has the DNA TGTGCCAGTGCTAAGGCTGGCTCCTACAATGAGCAGTTCTTC. The encoded protein is CASAKAGSYNEQFF.

The V call is TRBV18, the J call TRBJ1-1; the D gene is possibly TRBD1 (5 bases). The germline V and J ends were trimmed by 2 bases and 4 bases, with 17 bases remaining between them. The CDR3 is 16 amino acids. Germline assignment: CDR1 KGHSH and CDR2 LQKENI. The CDR3 reads CASSPGAGASGTEAFF. CDR3 in DNA: TGTGCCAGCTCACCAGGGGCTGGGGCCTCGGGCACTGAAGCTTTCTTT.

Comments on this clone: The junction and the germline gene differ at one end; a read error may be behind it. The chain joins TRBV6-6 to TRBJ1-1, with D unclear. The CDR3 has 11 amino acids. Looked up from germline, CDR1 is MNHNY and CDR2 is SVGAGI (reference sequence). CDR3 in amino acids: CASSYSGEHGF. CDR3 sequence (DNA): TGTGCCAGCAGTTACTCGGGAGAACATGGCTTT.

This chain links TRBV5-1 with TRBJ2-3; perhaps TRBD2 as D (5 bases). V was pared by 2 bases and J by 0 bases, with 22 bases between. The CDR3 is made up of 19 amino acids. Germline CDR1 and CDR2: SGHRS and YFSETQ. CDR3 DNA sequence: TGCGCCAGCAGCTTTTATTGGAGGTCCACCGTACCTAGCACAGATACGCAGTATTTT. It yields the protein CASSFYWRSTVPSTDTQYF.

The V call is TRBV6-5, the J call TRBJ2-5; D not resolved. In germline, CDR1 is MNHEY, CDR2 SVGAGI. V was pared by 0 bases and J by 7 bases, with 6 bases between. This CDR3 spans 12 amino acids. CDR3 in amino acids: CASSYSHSTQYF. CDR3 nucleotides: TGTGCCAGCAGTTACTCCCACTCGACCCAGTACTTC.

Comments on this clone: Other DNA sequences in this specimen translate into the identical CDR3. The chain couples TRBV6-5 to TRBJ1-2, with 7 bases matching TRBD1. The CDR3 length is 13 residues. The V segment lost 6 bases and the J segment 4 bases; nucleotides outside the gene matches: 5. The germline V gene encodes CDR1 MNHEY and CDR2 SVGAGI. As DNA, the CDR3 is TGTGCCAGCAGGGAAACAGGGGTCTATGGCTACACCTTC. The encoded protein is CASRETGVYGYTF.

The gene calls are TRBV30 and TRBJ2-3; possibly TRBD1 for D (6 bases). The germline gives CDR1 GTSNPN, CDR2 SVGIG (reference sequence). The CDR3 is 13 residues long. V lost 4 bases to trimming and J lost 8 bases, with 16 bases between them. CDR3 nucleotides: TGTGCCTGGACTGGGGGCGCCCCGGGTACGCAGTATTTT. Its protein is CAWTGGAPGTQYF.

The genes are TRBV6-6 and TRBJ1-2, with no clear D. Trimming took off 6 bases at V and 1 base at J, with 9 bases between the two ends. Germline CDR1 MNHNY, CDR2 SVGAGI (reference sequence). CDR3 length: 13 residues. CDR3 loop: CASSLDDNYGYTF. The CDR3 DNA sequence: TGTGCCAGCAGCTTAGACGATAACTATGGCTACACCTTC.

The CDR3 is CASSRGSSRPEKLFF. CDR3 sequence (DNA): TGTGCCAGCAGTCGCGGGAGCTCTCGTCCTGAAAAACTGTTTTTT. The V call is TRBV9, the J call TRBJ1-4; no clear D gene. The CDR3 has 15 residues. Trimming removed 5 bases at V and 7 bases at J, with 18 bases between. The germline V gene has CDR1 SGDLS and CDR2 YYNGEE.

The chain carries TRBV4-1 and TRBJ1-5; weak D call: TRBD1 (5 bases). The CDR3 length is 14 residues. Germline V gene data show CDR1 as MGHRA and CDR2 as YSYEKL. The V gene lost 2 bases and the J gene lost 6 bases, with 11 bases spanning the gap. This CDR3 reads CASSQPGKGQPQHF. CDR3 sequence (DNA): TGCGCCAGCAGCCAACCAGGGAAGGGTCAGCCCCAGCATTTT.

The V call is TRBV7-7, the J call TRBJ2-5, with 8 bases lining up with TRBD1. J lost 5 bases, V lost 4 bases, and 3 bases had no gene match. Germline V gene lookup returns CDR1 SSHAT and CDR2 FNYEAQ (reference sequence). This CDR3 has 13 residues. The CDR3 protein is CASSWTGLETQYF. The CDR3 nucleotides read TGTGCCAGCAGCTGGACAGGGTTGGAGACCCAGTACTTC.

The chain is built from TRBV5-6 and TRBJ2-3; no definite D call. Germline V CDR1 and CDR2: SGHDT, YYEEEE. Trimming removed 0 bases from V and 5 bases from J, with 1 base in between. This CDR3 is built from 11 residues. CDR3 region: CASSLGDTQYF. The CDR3 region has the DNA TGTGCCAGCAGCTTGGGAGATACGCAGTATTTT.

This clone was seen just once. The J gene is TRBJ1-1, the V gene TRBV2; TRBD1 matches 10 bases. This CDR3 spans 15 amino acids. J lost 7 bases, V lost 4 bases, and 9 bases had no gene match. Germline assignment: CDR1 SNHLY and CDR2 FYNNEI. This chain's CDR3 is CASSANLGQGSEAFF. In nucleotides, the CDR3 is TGTGCCAGCAGTGCTAACCTGGGACAGGGGAGTGAAGCTTTCTTT.

This chain links TRBV6-5 with TRBJ2-2, with D possibly being TRBD2 (7 bases). Germline CDR1 and CDR2: MNHEY and SVGAGI. V was trimmed by 6 bases and J by 4 bases, leaving 12 bases between them. The CDR3 has 14 residues. The CDR3 protein is CASRRGGPTGELFF. The DNA for the CDR3 is TGTGCCAGCAGGAGGGGGGGTCCCACCGGGGAGCTGTTTTTT.

This clone has only one observation. CDR3 loop: CASSQLASHEQYF. Written as DNA, the CDR3 is TGTGCCAGCAGCCAACTAGCGAGCCACGAGCAGTACTTC. The genes are TRBV5-6 and TRBJ2-7, with 7 positions matching TRBD2. The CDR3 runs 13 residues. The V and J ends lost 4 bases and 5 bases, in that order; junction bases with no gene match: 6. The germline gives CDR1 SGHDT, CDR2 YYEEEE.

The rearrangement joins TRBV14 to TRBJ1-5; 7 nucleotides agree with TRBD1. Looked up from germline, CDR1 is SGHDN and CDR2 is FVKESK. V shed 0 bases, J shed 5 bases, and the junction held 19 bases outside the gene matches. CDR3 size: 20 residues. CDR3 loop: CASSQERPGTDPLQDQPQHF. CDR3 sequence (DNA): TGTGCCAGCAGCCAAGAGAGGCCCGGGACAGACCCCCTTCAGGATCAGCCCCAGCATTTT. Combining the CDR3 with reference TRBV14 and TRBJ1-5 gives the whole variable domain EAGVTQFPSHSVIEKGQTVTLRCDPISGHDNLYWYRRVMGKEIKFLLHFVKESKQDESGMPNNRFLAERTGGTYSTLKVQPAELEDSGVYFCASSQERPGTDPLQDQPQHFGDGTRLSIL.